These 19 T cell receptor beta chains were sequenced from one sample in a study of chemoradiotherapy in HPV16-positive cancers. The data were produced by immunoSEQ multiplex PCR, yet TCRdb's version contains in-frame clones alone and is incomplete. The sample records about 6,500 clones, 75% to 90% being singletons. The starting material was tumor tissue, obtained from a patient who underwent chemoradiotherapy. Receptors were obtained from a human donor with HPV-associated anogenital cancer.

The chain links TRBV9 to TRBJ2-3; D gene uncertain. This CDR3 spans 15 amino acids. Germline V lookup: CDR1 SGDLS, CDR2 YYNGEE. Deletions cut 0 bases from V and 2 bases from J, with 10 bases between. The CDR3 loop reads CASSVGLRDTDTQYF. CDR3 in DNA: TGTGCCAGCAGCGTAGGCCTTAGGGACACAGATACGCAGTATTTT.

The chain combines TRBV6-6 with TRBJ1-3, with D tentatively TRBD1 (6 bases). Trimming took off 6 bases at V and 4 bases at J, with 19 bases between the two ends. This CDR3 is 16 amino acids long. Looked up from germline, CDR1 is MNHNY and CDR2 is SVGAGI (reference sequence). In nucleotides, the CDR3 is TGTGCCAGCAGGGCTATCGGGGGCGCGGAAGGAAACACCATATATTTT. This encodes CASRAIGGAEGNTIYF.

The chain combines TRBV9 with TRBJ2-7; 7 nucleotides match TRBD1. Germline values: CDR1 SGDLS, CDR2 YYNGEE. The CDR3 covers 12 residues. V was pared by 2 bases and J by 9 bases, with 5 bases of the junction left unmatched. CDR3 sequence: CASSVKRGPQYF. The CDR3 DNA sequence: TGTGCCAGCAGCGTTAAGAGGGGGCCGCAGTACTTC.

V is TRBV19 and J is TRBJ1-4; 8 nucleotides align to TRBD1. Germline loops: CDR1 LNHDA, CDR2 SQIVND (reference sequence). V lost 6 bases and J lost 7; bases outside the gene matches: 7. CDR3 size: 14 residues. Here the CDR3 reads CASRTTGGSEKLFF. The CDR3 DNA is TGTGCCAGTAGAACCACAGGGGGGAGTGAAAAACTGTTTTTT.

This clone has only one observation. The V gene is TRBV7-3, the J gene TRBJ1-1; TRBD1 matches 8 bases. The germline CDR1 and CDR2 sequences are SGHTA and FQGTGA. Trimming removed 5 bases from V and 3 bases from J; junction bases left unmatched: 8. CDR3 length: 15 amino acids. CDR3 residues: CASSQNRGSYTEAFF. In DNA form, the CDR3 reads TGTGCCAGCAGCCAAAACAGGGGGTCGTACACTGAAGCTTTCTTT.

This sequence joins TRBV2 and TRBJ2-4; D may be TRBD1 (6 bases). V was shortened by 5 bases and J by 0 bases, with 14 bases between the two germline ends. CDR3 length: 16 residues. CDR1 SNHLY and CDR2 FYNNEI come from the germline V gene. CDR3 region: CASSIGQLLAKNIQYF. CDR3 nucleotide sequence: TGTGCCAGCAGTATTGGACAGCTCCTAGCCAAAAACATTCAGTACTTC.

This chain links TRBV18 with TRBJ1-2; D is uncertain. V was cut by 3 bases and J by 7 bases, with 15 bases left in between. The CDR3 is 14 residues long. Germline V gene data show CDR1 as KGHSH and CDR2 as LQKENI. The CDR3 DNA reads TGTGCCAGCTCACCGGGCGAGGGTCCGGCTGGCTACACCTTC. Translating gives CASSPGEGPAGYTF.

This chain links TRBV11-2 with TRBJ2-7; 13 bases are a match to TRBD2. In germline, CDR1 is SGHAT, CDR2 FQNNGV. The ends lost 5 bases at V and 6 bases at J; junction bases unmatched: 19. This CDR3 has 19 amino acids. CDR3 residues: CASSGHPPGLAGNRGEQYF. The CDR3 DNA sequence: TGTGCCAGCAGCGGACACCCGCCGGGACTAGCGGGAAATCGCGGCGAGCAGTACTTC.

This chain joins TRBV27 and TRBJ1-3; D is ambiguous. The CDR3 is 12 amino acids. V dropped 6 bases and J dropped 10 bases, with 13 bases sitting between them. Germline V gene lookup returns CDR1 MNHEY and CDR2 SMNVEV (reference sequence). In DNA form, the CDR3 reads TGTGCCAGCAGCCACGACCAGCTTACCATATATTTT. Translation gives CASSHDQLTIYF.

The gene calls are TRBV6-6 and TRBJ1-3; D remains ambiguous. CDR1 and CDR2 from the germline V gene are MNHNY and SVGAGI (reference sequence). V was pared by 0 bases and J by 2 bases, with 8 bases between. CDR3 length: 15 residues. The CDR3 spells CASSYSSAPGNTIYF. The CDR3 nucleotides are TGTGCCAGCAGTTACTCGTCAGCCCCTGGAAACACCATATATTTT.

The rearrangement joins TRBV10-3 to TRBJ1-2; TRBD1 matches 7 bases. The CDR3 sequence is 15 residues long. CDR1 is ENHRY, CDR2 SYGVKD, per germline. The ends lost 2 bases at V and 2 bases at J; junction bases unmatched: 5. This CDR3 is CAISEALQGNYGYTF. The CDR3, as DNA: TGTGCCATCAGTGAGGCGCTACAGGGGAACTATGGCTACACCTTC.

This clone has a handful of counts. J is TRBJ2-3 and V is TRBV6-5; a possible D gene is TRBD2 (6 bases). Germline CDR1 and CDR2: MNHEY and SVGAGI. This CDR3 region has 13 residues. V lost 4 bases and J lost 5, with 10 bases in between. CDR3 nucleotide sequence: TGTGCCAGCAGTTTTTCCGGGGGAGATACGCAGTATTTT. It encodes CASSFSGGDTQYF.

CDR3 loop: CASSLVYSPRGDYGYTF. Here the CDR3 DNA reads TGTGCCAGCAGCTTAGTATACAGTCCCAGGGGGGACTATGGCTACACCTTC. V is TRBV7-9 and J is TRBJ1-2, with 7 bases fitting TRBD1. J lost 3 bases, V lost 1 base, and 11 bases had no gene match. CDR1 is SEHNR, CDR2 FQNEAQ, per germline (reference sequence). The CDR3 consists of 17 residues.

The DNA for the CDR3 is TGTGCCAGCAGTGAGGCAGGGAACTATGGCTACACCTTC. It encodes CASSEAGNYGYTF. J is TRBJ1-2 and V is TRBV6-4, with a tentative D call TRBD1 (5 bases). V lost 3 bases to trimming and J lost 2 bases, with 7 bases between them. Per the germline V gene, CDR1 is MRHNA and CDR2 is SNTAGT. The CDR3 covers 13 residues.

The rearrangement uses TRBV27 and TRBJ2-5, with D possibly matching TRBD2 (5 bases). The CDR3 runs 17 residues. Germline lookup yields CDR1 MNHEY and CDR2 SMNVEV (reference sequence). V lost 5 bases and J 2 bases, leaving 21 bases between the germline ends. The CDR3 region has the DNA TGTGCCAGCAGTAACGAGCGGAAGAGCACGGGACAAGAGACCCAGTACTTC. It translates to CASSNERKSTGQETQYF.

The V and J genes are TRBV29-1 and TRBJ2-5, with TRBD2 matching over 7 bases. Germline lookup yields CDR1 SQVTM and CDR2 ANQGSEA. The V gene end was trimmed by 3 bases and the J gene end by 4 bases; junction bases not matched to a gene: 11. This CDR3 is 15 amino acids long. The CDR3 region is CSVERGVASGETQYF. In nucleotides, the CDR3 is TGCAGCGTTGAGAGGGGAGTGGCTAGCGGAGAGACCCAGTACTTC.

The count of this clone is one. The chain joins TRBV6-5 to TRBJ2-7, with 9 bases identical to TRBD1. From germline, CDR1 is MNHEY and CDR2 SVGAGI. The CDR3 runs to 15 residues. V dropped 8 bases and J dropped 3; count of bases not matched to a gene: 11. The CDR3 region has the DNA TGTGCCAGCTCAACCACCGGGACAGGGTTCTACGAGCAGTACTTC. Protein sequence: CASSTTGTGFYEQYF.

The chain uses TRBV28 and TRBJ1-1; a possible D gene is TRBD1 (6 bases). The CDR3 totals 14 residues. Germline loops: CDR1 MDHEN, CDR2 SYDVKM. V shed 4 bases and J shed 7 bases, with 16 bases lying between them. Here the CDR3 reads CASSSQGRYGEAFF. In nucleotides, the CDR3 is TGTGCCAGCAGTTCACAGGGTAGGTATGGTGAAGCTTTCTTT.

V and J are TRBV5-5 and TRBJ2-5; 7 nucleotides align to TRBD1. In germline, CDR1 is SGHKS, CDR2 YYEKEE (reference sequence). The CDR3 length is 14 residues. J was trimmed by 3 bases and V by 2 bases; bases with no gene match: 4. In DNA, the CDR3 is TGTGCCAGCAGCTTAGCCGGGACAGAAGAGACCCAGTACTTC. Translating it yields CASSLAGTEETQYF.